Below are 2 T cell receptor beta chains sequenced from a single sample in a study of CD4 T cells in relation to SARS-CoV-2 and coronaviruses. Assay: immunoSEQ multiplex PCR; the TCRdb copy retains only in-frame clones and omits some. The top ten hold approximately 3% of the sample, which has around 37,000 clones, over 75% seen once. The sequencing input was memory CD4+ T cells from PBMCs. The receptor source for this set is an adult with COVID-19.

This clone showed up just a few times. This chain connects TRBV12-2 to TRBJ2-5; TRBD2, as called in the table, went unchecked against the DNA. TRBV12-2 is a pseudogene segment. This CDR3 spans 16 amino acids. The CDR3 nucleotides are TGTGCAAGTCGCTTAGCCCTCCCTGGACGGGGAGAGACCCAGTACTTC. Amino acids: CASRLALPGRGETQYF.

V usage is TRBV6-2 or TRBV6-3 and J usage is TRBJ2-7; D ambiguous. Germline assignment: CDR1 MNHEY and CDR2 SVGEGT. This CDR3 comprises 15 residues. V was cut by 5 bases and J by 0 bases, with 14 bases left in between. The CDR3 DNA reads as TGTGCCAGCAGTCCACTGGGCAGGAGCTCCTACGAGCAGTACTTC. It translates to CASSPLGRSSYEQYF.